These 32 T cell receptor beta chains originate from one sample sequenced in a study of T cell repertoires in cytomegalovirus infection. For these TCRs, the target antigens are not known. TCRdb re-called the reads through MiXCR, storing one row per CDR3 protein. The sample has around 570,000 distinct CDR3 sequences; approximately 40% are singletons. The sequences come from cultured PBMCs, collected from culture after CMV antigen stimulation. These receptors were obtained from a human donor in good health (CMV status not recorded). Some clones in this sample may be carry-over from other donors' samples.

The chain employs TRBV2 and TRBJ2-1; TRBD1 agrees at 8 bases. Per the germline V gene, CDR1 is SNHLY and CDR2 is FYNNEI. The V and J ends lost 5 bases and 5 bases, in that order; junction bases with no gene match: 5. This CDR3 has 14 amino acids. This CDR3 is CASSPGTGNNEQFF. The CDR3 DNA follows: TGTGCCAGCAGTCCAGGGACAGGAAACAATGAGCAGTTCTTC. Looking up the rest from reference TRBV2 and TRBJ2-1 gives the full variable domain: EPEVTQTPSHQVTQMGQEVILRCVPISNHLYFYWYRQILGQKVEFLVSFYNNEISEKSEIFDDQFSVERPDGSNFTLKIRSTKLEDSAMYFCASSPGTGNNEQFFGPGTRLTVL.

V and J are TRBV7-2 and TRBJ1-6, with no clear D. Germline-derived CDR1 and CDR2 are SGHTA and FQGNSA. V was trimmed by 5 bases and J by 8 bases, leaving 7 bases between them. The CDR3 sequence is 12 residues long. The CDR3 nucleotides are TGTGCCAGCAGCGCAGGCTATTCACCCCTCCACTTT. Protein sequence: CASSAGYSPLHF.

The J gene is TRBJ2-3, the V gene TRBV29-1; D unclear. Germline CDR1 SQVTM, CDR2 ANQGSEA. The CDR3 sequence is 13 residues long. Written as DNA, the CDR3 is TGCTCCATTTCAGCATGGGCAACAGATACGCAGTATTTT. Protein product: CSISAWATDTQYF.

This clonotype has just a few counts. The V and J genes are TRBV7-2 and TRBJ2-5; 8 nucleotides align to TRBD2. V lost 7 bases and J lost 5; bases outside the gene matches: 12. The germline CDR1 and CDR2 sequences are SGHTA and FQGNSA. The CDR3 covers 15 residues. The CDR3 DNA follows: TGTGCCAGCACCTCTATGGGCGGGGGGCTGGAGACCCAGTACTTC. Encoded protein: CASTSMGGGLETQYF.

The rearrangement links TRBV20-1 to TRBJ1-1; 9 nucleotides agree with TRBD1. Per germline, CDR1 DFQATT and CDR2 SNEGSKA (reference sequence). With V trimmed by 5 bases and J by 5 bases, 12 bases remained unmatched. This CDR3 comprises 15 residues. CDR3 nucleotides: TGCAGTGCTCCCAAGGACAGGGGAGGGGGAACTGAAGCTTTCTTT. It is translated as CSAPKDRGGGTEAFF.

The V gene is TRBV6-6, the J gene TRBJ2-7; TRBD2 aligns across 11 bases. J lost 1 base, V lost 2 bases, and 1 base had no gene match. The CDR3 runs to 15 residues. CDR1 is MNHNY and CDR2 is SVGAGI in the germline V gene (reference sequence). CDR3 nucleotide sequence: TGTGCCAGCAGTTACCTAGCGGGAGGATCCTACGAGCAGTACTTC. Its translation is CASSYLAGGSYEQYF.

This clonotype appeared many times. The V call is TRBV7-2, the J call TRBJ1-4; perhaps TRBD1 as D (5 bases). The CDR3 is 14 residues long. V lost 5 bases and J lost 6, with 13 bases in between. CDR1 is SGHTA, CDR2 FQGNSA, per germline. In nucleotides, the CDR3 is TGTGCCAGCAGCCACAGGCGAACAGATGAAAAACTGTTTTTT. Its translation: CASSHRRTDEKLFF.

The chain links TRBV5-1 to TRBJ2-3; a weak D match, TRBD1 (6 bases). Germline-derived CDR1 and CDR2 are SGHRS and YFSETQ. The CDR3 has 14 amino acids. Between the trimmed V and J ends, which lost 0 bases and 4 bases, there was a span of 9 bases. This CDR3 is CASSLGHRADTQYF. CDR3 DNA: TGCGCCAGCAGCTTGGGCCACAGGGCAGATACGCAGTATTTT.

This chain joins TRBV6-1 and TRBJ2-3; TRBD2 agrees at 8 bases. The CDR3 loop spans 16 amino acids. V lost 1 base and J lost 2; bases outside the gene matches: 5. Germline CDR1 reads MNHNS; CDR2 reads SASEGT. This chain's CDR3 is CASSEDAGGITDTQYF. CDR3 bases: TGTGCCAGCAGTGAAGATGCGGGAGGCATCACAGATACGCAGTATTTT.

The CDR3 loop is CASSSTGTGDSNEQFF. The CDR3 DNA sequence: TGTGCCAGCAGCTCAACCGGGACAGGGGATTCAAATGAGCAGTTCTTC. The chain employs TRBV7-6 and TRBJ2-1, with 10 nucleotides matching TRBD1. The CDR3 has 16 residues. V lost 4 bases and J lost 7; bases outside the gene matches: 10. Germline V CDR1 and CDR2: SGHVS, FNYEAQ.

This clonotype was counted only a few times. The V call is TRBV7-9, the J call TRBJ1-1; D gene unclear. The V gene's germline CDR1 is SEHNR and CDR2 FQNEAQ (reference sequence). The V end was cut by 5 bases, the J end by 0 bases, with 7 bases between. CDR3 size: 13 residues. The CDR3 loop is CASSHKLNTEAFF. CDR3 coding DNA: TGTGCCAGCAGCCATAAGTTGAACACTGAAGCTTTCTTT.

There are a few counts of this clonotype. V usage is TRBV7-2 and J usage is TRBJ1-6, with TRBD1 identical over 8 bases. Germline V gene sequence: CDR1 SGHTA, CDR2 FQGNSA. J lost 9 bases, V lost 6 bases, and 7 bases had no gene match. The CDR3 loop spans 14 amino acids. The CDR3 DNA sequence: TGTGCCAGCAGGACAGGGGTGGGTGGTTCACCCCTCCACTTT. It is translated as CASRTGVGGSPLHF.

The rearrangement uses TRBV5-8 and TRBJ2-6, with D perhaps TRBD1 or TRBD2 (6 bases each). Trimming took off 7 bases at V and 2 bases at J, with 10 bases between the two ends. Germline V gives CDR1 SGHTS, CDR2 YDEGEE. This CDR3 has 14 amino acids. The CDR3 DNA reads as TGTGCCAGCGGGGGGCCTCCTGGGGCCAACGTCCTGACTTTC. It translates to CASGGPPGANVLTF.

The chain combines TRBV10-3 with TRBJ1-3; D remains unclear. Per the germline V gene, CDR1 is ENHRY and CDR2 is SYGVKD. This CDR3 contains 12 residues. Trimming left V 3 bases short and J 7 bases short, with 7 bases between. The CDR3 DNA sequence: TGTGCCATCAGTGACATAAGGAACACCATATATTTT. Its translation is CAISDIRNTIYF.

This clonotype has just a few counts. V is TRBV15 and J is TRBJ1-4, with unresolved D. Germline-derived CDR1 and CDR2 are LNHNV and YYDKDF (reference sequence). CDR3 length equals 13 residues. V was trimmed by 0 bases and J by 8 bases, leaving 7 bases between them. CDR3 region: CATSREEHEKLFF. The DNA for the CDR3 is TGTGCCACCAGCAGAGAGGAGCACGAAAAACTGTTTTTT.

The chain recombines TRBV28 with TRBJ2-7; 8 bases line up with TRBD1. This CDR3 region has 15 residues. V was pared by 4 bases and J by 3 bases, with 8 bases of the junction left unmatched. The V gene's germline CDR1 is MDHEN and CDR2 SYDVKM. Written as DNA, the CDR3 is TGTGCCAGCAGTTCCCGGACAGGGCTTTTCTACGAGCAGTACTTC. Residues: CASSSRTGLFYEQYF.

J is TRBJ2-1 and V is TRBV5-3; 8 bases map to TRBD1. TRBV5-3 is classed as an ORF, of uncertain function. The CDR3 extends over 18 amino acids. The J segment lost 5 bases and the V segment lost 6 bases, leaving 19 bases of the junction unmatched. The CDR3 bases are TGTGCCAGAATCCTGCCAACCGACCGGGACAGGCCCCACAATGAGCAGTTCTTC. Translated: CARILPTDRDRPHNEQFF.

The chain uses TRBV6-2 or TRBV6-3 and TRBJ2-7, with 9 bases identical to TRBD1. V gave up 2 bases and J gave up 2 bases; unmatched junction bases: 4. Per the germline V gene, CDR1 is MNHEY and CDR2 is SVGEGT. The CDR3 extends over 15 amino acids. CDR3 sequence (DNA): TGTGCCAGCAGTTACGTCAGGACAGGGGCCTACGAGCAGTACTTC. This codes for CASSYVRTGAYEQYF.

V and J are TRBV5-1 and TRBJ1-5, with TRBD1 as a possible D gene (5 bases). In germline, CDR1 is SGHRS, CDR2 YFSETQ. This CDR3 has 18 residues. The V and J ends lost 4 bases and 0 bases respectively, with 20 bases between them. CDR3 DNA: TGCGCCAGCAGCCCAGAGCCCCGGACACCATATAGCAATCAGCCCCAGCATTTT. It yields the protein CASSPEPRTPYSNQPQHF.

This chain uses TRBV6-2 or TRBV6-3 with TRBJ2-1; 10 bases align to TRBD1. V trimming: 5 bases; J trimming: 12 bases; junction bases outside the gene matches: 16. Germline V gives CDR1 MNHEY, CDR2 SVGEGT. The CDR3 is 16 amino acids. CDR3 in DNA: TGTGCCAGCAGTACCAATAGGCCCGGGACAGGGGCTCGGCAGTTCTTC. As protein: CASSTNRPGTGARQFF.

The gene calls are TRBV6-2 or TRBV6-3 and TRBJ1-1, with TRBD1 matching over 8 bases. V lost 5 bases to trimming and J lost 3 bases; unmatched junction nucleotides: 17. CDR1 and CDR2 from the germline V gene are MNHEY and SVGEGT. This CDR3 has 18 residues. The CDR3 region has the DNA TGTGCCAGCAGTAAACGTGCCTTACGCCACAGGGGGGACACTGAAGCTTTCTTT. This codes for CASSKRALRHRGDTEAFF.

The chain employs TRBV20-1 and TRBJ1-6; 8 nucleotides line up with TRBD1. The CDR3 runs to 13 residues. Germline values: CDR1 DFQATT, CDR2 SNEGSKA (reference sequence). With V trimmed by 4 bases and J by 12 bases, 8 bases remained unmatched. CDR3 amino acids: CSAKDRESVPLHF. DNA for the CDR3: TGCAGTGCTAAGGACAGGGAGTCGGTACCCCTCCACTTT.

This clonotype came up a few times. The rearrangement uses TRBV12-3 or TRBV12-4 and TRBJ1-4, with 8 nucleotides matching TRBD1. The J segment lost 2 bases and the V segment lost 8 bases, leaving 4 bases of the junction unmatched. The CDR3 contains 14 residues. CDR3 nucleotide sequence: TGTGCCAGCGCCCGGACAGGGACTAATGAAAAACTGTTTTTT. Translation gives CASARTGTNEKLFF.

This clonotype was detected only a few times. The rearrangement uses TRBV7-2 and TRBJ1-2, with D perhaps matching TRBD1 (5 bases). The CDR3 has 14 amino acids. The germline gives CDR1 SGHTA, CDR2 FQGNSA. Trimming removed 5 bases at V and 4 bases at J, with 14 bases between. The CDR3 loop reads CASSPDRSAYGYTF. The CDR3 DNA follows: TGTGCCAGCAGCCCCGACAGATCAGCCTATGGCTACACCTTC.

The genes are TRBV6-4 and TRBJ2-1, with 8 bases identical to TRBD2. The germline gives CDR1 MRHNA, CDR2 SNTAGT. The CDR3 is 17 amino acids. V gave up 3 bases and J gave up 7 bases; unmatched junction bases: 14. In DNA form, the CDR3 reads TGTGCCAGCAGTGAGGTTGGTCGGGAGGGCCACCGGAATGAGCAGTTCTTC. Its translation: CASSEVGREGHRNEQFF.

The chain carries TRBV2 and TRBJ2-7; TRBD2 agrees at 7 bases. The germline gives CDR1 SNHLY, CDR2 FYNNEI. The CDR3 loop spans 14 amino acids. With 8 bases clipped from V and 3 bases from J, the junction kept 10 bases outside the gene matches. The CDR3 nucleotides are TGTGCCAGCTGGGACTACCTAAATTACTACGAGCAGTACTTC. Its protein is CASWDYLNYYEQYF.

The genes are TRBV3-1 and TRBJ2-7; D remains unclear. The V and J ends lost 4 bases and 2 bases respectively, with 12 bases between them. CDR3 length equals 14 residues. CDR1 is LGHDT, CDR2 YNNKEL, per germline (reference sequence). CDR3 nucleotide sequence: TGTGCCAGCAGCCGTTCTCAGGTCGCCTACGAGCAGTACTTC. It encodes CASSRSQVAYEQYF.

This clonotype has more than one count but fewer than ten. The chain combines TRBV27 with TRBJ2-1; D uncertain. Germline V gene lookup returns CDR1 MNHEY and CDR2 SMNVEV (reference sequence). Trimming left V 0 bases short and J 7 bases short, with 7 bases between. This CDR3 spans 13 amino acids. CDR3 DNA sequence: TGTGCCAGCAGTTTATCCCGGATTAATGAGCAGTTCTTC. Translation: CASSLSRINEQFF.

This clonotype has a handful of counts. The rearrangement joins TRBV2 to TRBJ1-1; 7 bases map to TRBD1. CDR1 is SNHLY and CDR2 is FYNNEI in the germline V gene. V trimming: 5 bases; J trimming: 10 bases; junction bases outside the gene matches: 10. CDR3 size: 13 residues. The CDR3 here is CASSRTGVLGAFF. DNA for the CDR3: TGTGCCAGCAGTCGGACAGGAGTTTTAGGAGCTTTCTTT.

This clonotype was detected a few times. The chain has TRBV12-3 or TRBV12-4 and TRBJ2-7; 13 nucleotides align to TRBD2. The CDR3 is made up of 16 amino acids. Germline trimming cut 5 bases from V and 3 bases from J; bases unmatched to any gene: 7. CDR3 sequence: CASSTRTSGRDYEQYF. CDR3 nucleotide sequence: TGTGCCAGCAGTACGCGGACTAGCGGGAGAGACTACGAGCAGTACTTC.

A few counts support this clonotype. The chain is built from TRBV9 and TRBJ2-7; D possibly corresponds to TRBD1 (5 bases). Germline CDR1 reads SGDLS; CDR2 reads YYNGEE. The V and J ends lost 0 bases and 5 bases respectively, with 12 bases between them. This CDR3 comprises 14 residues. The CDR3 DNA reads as TGTGCCAGCAGCGTAGGCAGGGTGAGCCACGAGCAGTACTTC. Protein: CASSVGRVSHEQYF. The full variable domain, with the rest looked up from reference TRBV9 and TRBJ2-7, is DSGVTQTPKHLITATGQRVTLRCSPRSGDLSVYWYQQSLDQGLQFLIQYYNGEERAKGNILERFSAQQFPDLHSELNLSSLELGDSALYFCASSVGRVSHEQYFGPGTRLTVT.

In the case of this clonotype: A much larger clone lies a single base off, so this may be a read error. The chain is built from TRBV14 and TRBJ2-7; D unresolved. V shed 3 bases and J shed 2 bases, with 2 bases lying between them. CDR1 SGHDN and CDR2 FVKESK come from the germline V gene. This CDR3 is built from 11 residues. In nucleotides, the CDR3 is TGTGCCAGCAGCCACACCTACGAGCAGTACTTC. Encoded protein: CASSHTYEQYF.